The rows below give T cell receptor beta chains drawn from one sample of a study of Ad26.COV2.S vaccination and SARS-CoV-2 variants. The protocol was immunoSEQ multiplex PCR, while the TCRdb copy is restricted to in-frame clones and leaves out a portion. Seen here are roughly 300,000 clones, less than 90% observed once, and the top ten hold around 6.1%. The sample here was peripheral blood, taken in a trial of Ad26.COV2.S vaccine versus placebo. Receptor source: a person aged 18-65 years who received the Ad26.COV2.S COVID-19 vaccine or a placebo. CDR3s leave out the opening cysteine and the closing phenylalanine or tryptophan.

TRBJ2-7,TRBV21-1,APRRDSGANMSYEQY
TRBJ2-1,TRBV7-3,ASSLNSPSSYNEQF
TRBJ1-2,TRBV4-3,ASSQHSPQGVSGYT
TRBJ2-7,TRBV5-1,ASSSGSGYEQY
TRBJ2-7,TRBV27,ASSLFPSGSSYEQY
TRBJ1-2,TRBV6-5,ASRTTRSTYGYT
TRBJ1-5,TRBV7-2,ASSLGTDNQPQH
TRBJ2-3,TRBV6-2/TRBV6-3,ASSQLAGVTDTQY
TRBJ1-5,TRBV30,AWSQGGNQPQH
TRBJ2-2,TRBV27,ASRGTANTGELF
TRBJ1-2,TRBV5-1,ASSISTPNSQISGYT
TRBJ1-5,TRBV6-6,ASSWGSNQPQH
TRBJ1-2,TRBV19,ASSMARTNYGYT
TRBJ2-5,TRBV27,ASSFRGPQETQY
TRBJ1-5,TRBV7-2,ASSLLLSNQPQH
TRBJ2-7,TRBV3-1/TRBV3-2,ASSRVTSGSSEQY
TRBJ2-2,TRBV30,AWSVGRGAGELF
TRBJ2-5,TRBV6-5,ASSLTVGGGETQY
TRBJ1-5,TRBV5-4,ASSFGGQGDQPQH
TRBJ2-3,TRBV12-3/TRBV12-4,ASSLNTGTREY
TRBJ2-3,TRBV30,AWSYRVTDTQY
TRBJ1-5,TRBV4-2,ASSQEFREDQPQH
TRBJ1-2,TRBV19,ASSMLAGVGYGYT
TRBJ1-3,TRBV18,ASSPLSENSGNTIY
TRBJ2-7,TRBV7-8,ASSLRGTYEQY
TRBJ2-1,TRBV21-1,ASSKREGLPHRWGEQF
TRBJ1-1,TRBV5-1,ASSLEAYTEAF
TRBJ2-2,TRBV19,ASSLTSGGDELF
TRBJ2-3,TRBV15,ATSRGLAIADTQY
TRBJ2-1,TRBV30,ACRRDSIYYNEQF
TRBJ2-1,TRBV11-1,ASSLEGWNEQF
TRBJ2-1,TRBV3-1/TRBV3-2,ASSQGRGGYNEQF
TRBJ2-7,TRBV3-1/TRBV3-2,ASSQGRGQY
TRBJ2-3,TRBV7-9,ASSLETVTDTQY
TRBJ1-2,TRBV19,ASSGSGFGGYT
TRBJ1-5,TRBV5-1,ASSLDGVQPQH
TRBJ1-1,TRBV5-6,ASRVRGVTEAF